In this sample, the clone carrying this T cell receptor beta chain turned up many times. What it recognizes is unknown. The data originate from a study of early T cells in non-severe SARS-CoV-2 infection. Study summary: Chains were not paired, and sequencing was done on bulk RNA from unsorted whole blood. Study conclusions and caveats: Clonotype matching in VDJdb favored anti-spike CD8 responses and did not capture private and CD4 specificities.

The CDR3 extends over 14 amino acids. Germline V gene lookup returns CDR1 DFQATT and CDR2 SNEGSKA (reference sequence). Unmatched junction bases numbered 7, after V lost 3 bases and J lost 6 bases. Unique molecular identifier tags were affixed to discrete cDNA molecules. TCRdb reprocessed the 5' RACE reads via MiXCR and lists one record per CDR3 protein. Altogether 40,000 or so distinct CDR3 sequences are present, roughly 6.2% being singletons, with the ten largest covering 9.5% to 15%. The rearrangement uses TRBV20-1 and TRBJ2-4; 8 bases agree with TRBD1. Input material: whole blood. This TCR derives from an adult who was a healthcare worker with PCR-confirmed SARS-CoV-2 infection or an uninfected control (not recorded which). The CDR3 sequence: CSARWQGALNIQYF. CDR3 coding DNA: TGCAGTGCTAGGTGGCAGGGGGCACTAAACATTCAGTACTTC.